Following are 15 T cell receptor beta chains from one sample sequenced in a study of blood T cells in healthy people across ages. A J-beta primer mix and a sample-barcoded 5' primer were used in a second PCR of about 7 to 12 cycles. TCRdb itself ran the 5' RACE reads through MiXCR, one entry per CDR3 protein. The sample yields hundreds of thousands of distinct CDR3 sequences, around 26% seen once. The sequencing sample was made of blood. The receptors stem from a woman aged 80 or over in good health.

In this sample, this clonotype turned up many times. V is TRBV12-3 or TRBV12-4 and J is TRBJ2-3; TRBD1 might be the D (6 bases). With 5 bases removed from V and 0 bases from J, the gap between germline ends came to 15 bases. CDR3 size: 16 residues. The CDR3 sequence is CASSPPGQQSTDTQYF. The DNA for the CDR3 is TGTGCCAGCAGTCCACCTGGACAGCAGAGCACAGATACGCAGTATTTT.

This clonotype was seen only a few times. DNA of the CDR3: TGTGCCAGTATCCCCTCATACGCCGCCACGAGCTCTGGGGCCAACGTCCTGACTTTC. Translating it yields CASIPSYAATSSGANVLTF. The gene calls are TRBV19 and TRBJ2-6; no clear D. CDR1 and CDR2 (germline): LNHDA, SQIVND (reference sequence). The CDR3 totals 19 residues. Trimming removed 7 bases at V and 0 bases at J, with 22 bases between.

The sample holds many counts of this clonotype. At one boundary the junction diverges from the germline segment, which might be a read error. The rearrangement links TRBV7-7 to TRBJ2-5; 13 positions agree with TRBD2. The CDR3 spans 16 residues. CDR1 and CDR2 (germline): SSHAT, FNYEAQ (reference sequence). Here the CDR3 DNA reads TGTGCTAGCAGCCCGGGGACTAGCGGGGCACAAGAGACCCAGTACTTC. It is translated as CASSPGTSGAQETQYF.

This clonotype has just one count. At one end, the junction sequence differs from germline, possibly due to a read error. This chain uses TRBV7-9 with TRBJ1-2, with 7 nucleotides matching TRBD1. The CDR3 length is 13 residues. Germline V gives CDR1 SEHNR, CDR2 FQNEAQ (reference sequence). The CDR3 DNA reads as TGTGCCAGCAGCCCGGGGACAGTATTGACTAACGTCTTC. Translation: CASSPGTVLTNVF.

This clonotype has at least ten counts. This chain links TRBV6-7 with TRBJ2-7, with D perhaps matching TRBD1 (5 bases). TRBV6-7 is filed as an ORF, its function uncertain. The CDR3 consists of 13 residues. V was cut by 0 bases and J by 6 bases, with 9 bases left in between. CDR3 nucleotide sequence: TGTGCCAGCAGTTACTCGAACAGGTGCGAGCAGTACTTC. Protein product: CASSYSNRCEQYF.

This clonotype has ten or more counts. The chain links TRBV28 to TRBJ2-3; D unresolved. This CDR3 contains 13 residues. Germline assignment: CDR1 MDHEN and CDR2 SYDVKM. V was cut by 8 bases and J by 2 bases, with 11 bases left in between. For the CDR3, the DNA is TGTGCCAGCTCGGACCAAAACACAGATACGCAGTATTTT. Its translation: CASSDQNTDTQYF.

This clonotype was counted at least ten times. This chain links TRBV10-2 with TRBJ1-2; TRBD1 might be the D (5 bases). CDR1 is WSHSY, CDR2 SAAADI, per germline. The CDR3 spans 13 residues. Trimming shortened V by 9 bases and J by 8 bases, and 19 bases separated the two germline ends. The CDR3 sequence: CASSYSIGAGYTF. CDR3 DNA: TGCGCCAGTTCTTATTCCATTGGGGCCGGCTACACCTTC.

In its sample, this clonotype was seen a few times. The chain carries TRBV19 and TRBJ2-1; 9 bases match TRBD2. Trimming cost V 5 bases and J 8 bases; bases outside gene matches: 7. The germline V gene encodes CDR1 LNHDA and CDR2 SQIVND (reference sequence). This CDR3 region has 14 residues. Here the CDR3 reads CASSFPGLADEQFF. For the CDR3, the DNA is TGTGCCAGTAGTTTCCCGGGACTAGCCGATGAGCAGTTCTTC. The full variable domain, rest sourced from reference TRBV19 and TRBJ2-1, is DGGITQSPKYLFRKEGQNVTLSCEQNLNHDAMYWYRQDPGQGLRLIYYSQIVNDFQKGDIAEGYSVSREKKESFPLTVTSAQKNPTAFYLCASSFPGLADEQFFGPGTRLTVL.

This clonotype occurred many times. This chain connects TRBV20-1 to TRBJ1-2; D remains unclear. V lost 5 bases to trimming and J lost 8 bases, with 18 bases between them. There are 13 residues in the CDR3. Germline CDR1 reads DFQATT; CDR2 reads SNEGSKA (reference sequence). CDR3: CSAPSTRARGYTF. The CDR3 DNA reads as TGCAGTGCTCCCTCCACGCGGGCACGAGGCTACACCTTC.

At least ten counts were recorded for this clonotype. The chain links TRBV7-2 to TRBJ2-1; maybe TRBD2 (6 bases). This CDR3 has 14 amino acids. Germline V gene lookup returns CDR1 SGHTA and CDR2 FQGNSA. V was trimmed by 5 bases and J by 10 bases, leaving 18 bases between them. This CDR3 is CASSQTYRGLEQFF. The CDR3 DNA follows: TGTGCCAGCAGCCAAACTTACCGGGGACTCGAGCAGTTCTTC.

In this sample, this clonotype turned up many times. The V call is TRBV7-6, the J call TRBJ1-6; D is possibly TRBD1 (5 bases). The V end was cut by 1 base, the J end by 7 bases, with 11 bases between. Germline V CDR1 and CDR2: SGHVS, FNYEAQ. The CDR3 extends over 15 amino acids. The CDR3 protein is CASSLGGPLNSPLHF. The CDR3 bases are TGTGCCAGCAGCTTAGGGGGACCCCTGAATTCACCCCTCCACTTT.

The chain carries TRBV18 and TRBJ2-3, with D possibly TRBD1 on 6 matching bases. Germline-derived CDR1 and CDR2 are KGHSH and LQKENI. V lost 5 bases, J lost 1 base, and 10 bases lay in between. The CDR3 extends over 14 amino acids. Written as DNA, the CDR3 is TGTGCCAGCTCATCCTACAGGGGCACAGATACGCAGTATTTT. This encodes CASSSYRGTDTQYF.

This clonotype was counted at least ten times. The chain's CDR3 is CASSQRDRANYGYTF. CDR3 nucleotide sequence: TGCGCCAGCAGCCAAAGGGACAGGGCTAACTATGGCTACACCTTC. V is TRBV4-3 and J is TRBJ1-2; 9 bases agree with TRBD1. The CDR3 sequence is 15 residues long. V shed 2 bases, J shed 0 bases, and the junction held 1 base outside the gene matches. Germline V gene sequence: CDR1 LGHNA, CDR2 YSLEER.

DNA for the CDR3: TGTGCCAGCACCCTTCTAGTTGGGGGTTACGAGCAGTTCTTC. This codes for CASTLLVGGYEQFF. J is TRBJ2-1 and V is TRBV28; the D gene could be TRBD1 or TRBD2 (5 bases each). The CDR3 extends over 14 amino acids. The V end lost 7 bases, the J end lost 10 bases, and 20 bases lay between the germline ends. The germline V gene has CDR1 MDHEN and CDR2 SYDVKM.

Details on this clonotype: This may arise from a read error, as a much more abundant clone is one base away. The CDR3 DNA sequence: TGTGCCAGCAGCCCCGGGTACAATGAGCAGTACTTC. It specifies CASSPGYNEQYF. V is TRBV11-2 and J is TRBJ2-7; D ambiguous. V was trimmed by 5 bases and J by 7 bases, leaving 12 bases between them. The germline CDR1 and CDR2 sequences are SGHAT and FQNNGV. This CDR3 is built from 12 residues.